The clone carrying this TCR beta chain occurred once. Its target is unknown. This sample stems from a study of cytomegalovirus exposure and HLA in healthy donors. Healthy donors of bone marrow made up the group. General study results and limits: For most TCR sequences rarity was the rule, although some public TCRs occurred in many donors. In most subjects, TCR beta sequences reportedly gave accurate predictions of HLA-A and HLA-B alleles. Immune exposure was documented only through CMV serostatus.

PCR amplification relied on 60 Vbeta primers (plus 13 Jbeta primers). Sequencing used immunoSEQ multiplex PCR; TCRdb keeps in-frame clones, though not all of them. The sample has just over 80,000 clones; 78% are singletons. Sequenced input: PBMCs. This clonotype originated in a man younger than 30 in good health and CMV-seropositive.

The CDR3 nucleotides read TGTGCCAGCAGATTAATGGACAGGGTGAACACTGAAGCTTTCTTT. Translation: CASRLMDRVNTEAFF. This chain links TRBV6-1 with TRBJ1-1; 8 bases agree with TRBD1. This CDR3 contains 15 residues. J gave up 0 bases and V 6 bases, and 6 bases lay outside the gene matches. The germline gives CDR1 MNHNS, CDR2 SASEGT.